This paragraph reports one T cell receptor beta chain. This clonotype occurred many times. No cognate antigen has been identified for it. Nothing much larger sits one base from this clone, and base qualities are not available. TCRdb records Illumina HiSeq 2000 as the sequencer. TCR beta chain libraries were generated by multiplex PCR amplification. The amplified TCR beta chain products were analyzed by high-throughput sequencing. TCRdb reanalyzed the raw reads on its own, using fastp at Q25 for trimming and MiXCR for clone calling, and kept in-frame beta chains. Merged by CDR3 protein, the rows form single entries marked with the most common genes and DNA. Counted in this sample were a few hundred thousand distinct CDR3 sequences; under 40% of them appeared once. The ten largest clones add up to roughly 3.5% of the sample. Lymph node samples came from the axillary draining lymph nodes of breast cancer patients.

This record belongs to a study of breast tumors, draining lymph nodes, adjacent tissues (dated by TCRdb to 2015 to 2016). Turning to the overall study: Breast cancer patients provided tumor, adjacent nontumor tissue and axillary lymph nodes, and the study compared the TCR beta repertoires across these three sources. The study was designed to assess the relationships and possible T-cell exchange between tumor, surrounding tissue and draining lymph node repertoires in human breast cancer.

The germline V gene sets CDR1 to SGHRS and CDR2 to YFSETQ. Measured from the cysteine to the phenylalanine, the CDR3 is 16 residues long. Only the CDR3 part of the read is kept: 48 bases, read in frame from the first base. Trimming removed 1 base from V and 12 bases from J; the gene matches leave 15 bases unexplained. Results the study describes overall, beyond this receptor: The data were considered consistent with the idea that most tumor T cells come from the lymph node and then expand in tumor tissue. Tumor and nontumor tissue repertoires were significantly more similar in luminal-like than in basal-like breast cancer. Rather than being directly demonstrated, the conclusion that tumor T cells originate in lymph nodes was presented as consistent with a hypothesis. T-cell repertoire diversity in tumors was found to be lower than in lymph nodes but higher than in nontumor tissue, and preferential V and J gene usage was observed.

Sequencing was done on a sample of axillary lymph node tissue. This TCR was sampled from a female donor with breast cancer. Some clones in this sample may be carry-over from other donors' samples. The sequence is built from TRBV5-1 and TRBJ2-1; TRBD2 matches 8 bases in the middle. The CDR3 loop reads CASSLNAGGPLSGQFF. The DNA sequence is TGCGCCAGCAGCTTGAACGCGGGAGGACCTCTTTCGGGGCAGTTCTTC.